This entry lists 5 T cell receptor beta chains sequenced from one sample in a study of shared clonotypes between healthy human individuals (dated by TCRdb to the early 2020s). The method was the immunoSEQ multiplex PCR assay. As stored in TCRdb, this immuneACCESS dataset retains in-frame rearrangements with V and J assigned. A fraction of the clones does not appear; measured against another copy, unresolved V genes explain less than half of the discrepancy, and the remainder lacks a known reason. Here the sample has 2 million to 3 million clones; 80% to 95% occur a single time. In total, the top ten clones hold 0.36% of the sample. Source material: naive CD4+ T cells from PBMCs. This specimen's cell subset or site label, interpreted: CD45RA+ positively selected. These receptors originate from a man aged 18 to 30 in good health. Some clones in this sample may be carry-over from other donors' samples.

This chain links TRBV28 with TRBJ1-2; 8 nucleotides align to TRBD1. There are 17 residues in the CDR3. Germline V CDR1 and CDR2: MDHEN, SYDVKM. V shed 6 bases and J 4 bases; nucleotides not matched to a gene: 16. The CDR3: CASSDRGRVSRGYGYTF. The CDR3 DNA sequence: TGTGCCAGCAGCGACAGGGGCCGGGTGTCGCGGGGCTATGGCTACACCTTC.

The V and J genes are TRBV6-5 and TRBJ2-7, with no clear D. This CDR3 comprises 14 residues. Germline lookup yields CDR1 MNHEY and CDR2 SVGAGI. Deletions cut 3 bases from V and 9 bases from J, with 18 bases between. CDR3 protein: CASSYGQTRLGQYF. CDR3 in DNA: TGTGCCAGCAGTTATGGGCAGACCCGATTGGGGCAGTACTTC.

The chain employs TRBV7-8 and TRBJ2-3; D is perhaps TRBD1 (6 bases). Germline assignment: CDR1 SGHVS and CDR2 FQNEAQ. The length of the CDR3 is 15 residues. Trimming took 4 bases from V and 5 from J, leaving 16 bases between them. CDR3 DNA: TGTGCCAGCAGCTACAAAAGGGGACAAATAGATACGCAGTATTTT. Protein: CASSYKRGQIDTQYF. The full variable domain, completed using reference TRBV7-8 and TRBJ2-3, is GAGVSQSPRYKVAKRGQDVALRCDPISGHVSLFWYQQALGQGPEFLTYFQNEAQLDKSGLPSDRFFAERPEGSVSTLKIQRTQQEDSAVYLCASSYKRGQIDTQYFGPGTRLTVL.

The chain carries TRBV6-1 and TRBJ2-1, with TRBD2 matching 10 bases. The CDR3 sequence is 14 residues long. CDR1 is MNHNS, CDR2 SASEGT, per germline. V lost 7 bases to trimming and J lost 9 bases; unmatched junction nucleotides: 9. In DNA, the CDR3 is TGTGCCAGCAAACCTAGCGGGAGTATCGGTGAGCAGTTCTTC. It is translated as CASKPSGSIGEQFF.

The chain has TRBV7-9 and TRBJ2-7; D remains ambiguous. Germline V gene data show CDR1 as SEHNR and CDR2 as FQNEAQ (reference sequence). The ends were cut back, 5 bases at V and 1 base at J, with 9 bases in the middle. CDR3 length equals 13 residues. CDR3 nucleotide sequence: TGTGCCAGCAGCCCTACTCCTTCCTACGAGCAGTACTTC. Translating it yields CASSPTPSYEQYF.